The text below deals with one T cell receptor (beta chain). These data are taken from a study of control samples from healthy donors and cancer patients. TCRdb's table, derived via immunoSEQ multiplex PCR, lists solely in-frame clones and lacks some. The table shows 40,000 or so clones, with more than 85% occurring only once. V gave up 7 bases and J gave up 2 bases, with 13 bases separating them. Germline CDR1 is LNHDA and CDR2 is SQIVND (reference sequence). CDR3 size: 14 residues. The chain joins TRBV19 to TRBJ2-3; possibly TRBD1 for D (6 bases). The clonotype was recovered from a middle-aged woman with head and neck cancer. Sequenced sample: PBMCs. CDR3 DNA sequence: TGTGCCAGTACCCCGACAGGTTCCACAGATACGCAGTATTTT. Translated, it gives CASTPTGSTDTQYF.